This TCR beta chain was retrieved from a study of blood T cell repertoires in COVID-19. Sequencing used immunoSEQ multiplex PCR; TCRdb keeps in-frame clones, though not all of them. The data show about 15,000 clones, with 76% seen just once and roughly 30% held by the top ten. The CDR3 runs to 13 residues. The germline V and J ends were trimmed by 8 bases and 8 bases, with 18 bases remaining between them. CDR1 is MDHEN, CDR2 SYDVKM, per germline. This chain links TRBV28 with TRBJ1-2, with D perhaps matching TRBD1 (5 bases). Sample: peripheral blood. The source is a man aged 70 or older with active or convalescent COVID-19. DNA of the CDR3: TGTGCCAGCTGGAAGCCCAAGGCAGGGGGCTACACCTTC. Its protein is CASWKPKAGGYTF.